This entry lists 12 T cell receptor beta chains sequenced from one sample in a study of control samples from healthy donors and cancer patients. TCRdb's table, derived via immunoSEQ multiplex PCR, lists solely in-frame clones and lacks some. The sample records 150,000 or so clones, roughly 93% being singletons. The material sequenced was blood. All receptors derive from a man younger than 35 in good health.

This rearrangement joins TRBV27 to TRBJ1-1; 7 nucleotides line up with TRBD1. V lost 6 bases to trimming and J lost 8 bases; unmatched junction nucleotides: 9. This CDR3 is 13 amino acids long. The germline V gene encodes CDR1 MNHEY and CDR2 SMNVEV (reference sequence). For the CDR3, the DNA is TGTGCCAGCAGCCGCAGGGGGATAGGGGAAGCTTTCTTT. This sequence encodes CASSRRGIGEAFF.

The chain joins TRBV5-8 to TRBJ2-2; D not certain. Deletions cut 4 bases from V and 5 bases from J, with 12 bases between. CDR1 is SGHTS, CDR2 YDEGEE, per germline. The CDR3 length is 14 residues. This CDR3 is CASSLDQWTGELFF. As DNA, the CDR3 is TGTGCCAGCAGCCTGGACCAGTGGACCGGGGAGCTGTTTTTT. The complete variable domain, with remaining parts taken from reference TRBV5-8 and TRBJ2-2, reads EAGVTQSPTHLIKTRGQQATLRCSPISGHTSVYWYQQALGLGLQFLLWYDEGEERNRGNFPPRFSGRQFPNYSSELNVNALELEDSALYLCASSLDQWTGELFFGEGSRLTVL.

CDR3 in DNA: TGCGCCAGCAGCCGGGGTCCGAATCAGCCCCAGCATTTT. Amino acid sequence: CASSRGPNQPQHF. This chain uses TRBV4-1 with TRBJ1-5; the D is unclear. The CDR3 sequence is 13 residues long. Trimming took off 4 bases at V and 4 bases at J, with 8 bases between the two ends. CDR1 and CDR2 from the germline V gene are MGHRA and YSYEKL.

The chain is built from TRBV5-4 and TRBJ1-2; 8 nucleotides agree with TRBD1. This CDR3 comprises 15 residues. Germline trimming cut 3 bases from V and 4 bases from J; bases unmatched to any gene: 8. Germline V gene sequence: CDR1 SGHNT, CDR2 YYREEE (reference sequence). CDR3 region: CASSSKAGGVYGYTF. In DNA, the CDR3 is TGTGCCAGCAGCTCTAAGGCAGGGGGCGTCTATGGCTACACCTTC. The variable domain in full, with the rest retrieved from reference TRBV5-4 and TRBJ1-2, is ETGVTQSPTHLIKTRGQQVTLRCSSQSGHNTVSWYQQALGQGPQFIFQYYREEENGRGNFPPRFSGLQFPNYSSELNVNALELDDSALYLCASSSKAGGVYGYTFGSGTRLTVV.

The chain carries TRBV24-1 and TRBJ2-1, with TRBD2 matching 9 bases. Trimming at V came to 9 bases and at J to 5 bases, leaving 4 bases not matched to a gene. The CDR3 has 13 amino acids. Germline-derived CDR1 and CDR2 are KGHDR and SFDVKD. CDR3 sequence: CATRASGDNEQFF. The CDR3 DNA follows: TGTGCCACCCGGGCTAGCGGGGACAATGAGCAGTTCTTC.

V is TRBV5-1 and J is TRBJ2-7; the match to TRBD1 covers 9 bases. In germline, CDR1 is SGHRS, CDR2 YFSETQ. The CDR3 extends over 19 amino acids. After removal of 0 bases from V and 0 bases from J, the junction contained 13 bases not matched to a gene. This CDR3 is CASSLEVYSWDRASYEQYF. The DNA of the CDR3 is TGCGCCAGCAGCTTGGAGGTTTACAGTTGGGACAGGGCCTCCTACGAGCAGTACTTC.

This clone was seen only a few times. The rearrangement uses TRBV20-1 and TRBJ1-2, with D possibly matching TRBD1 (5 bases). Germline CDR1 DFQATT, CDR2 SNEGSKA (reference sequence). The ends were cut back, 6 bases at V and 11 bases at J, with 16 bases in the middle. CDR3 length: 11 residues. The CDR3 DNA follows: TGCAGTGCGAACCTAATCGGGGCGTACACCTTC. Its translation: CSANLIGAYTF.

This chain joins TRBV19 and TRBJ1-1; D unresolved. CDR3 size: 12 residues. Trimming stripped 1 base from V and 6 bases from J, with 6 bases between. Germline values: CDR1 LNHDA, CDR2 SQIVND (reference sequence). The CDR3 DNA reads as TGTGCCAGTAGTATAGGGGAAGCTGAAGCTTTCTTT. It specifies CASSIGEAEAFF.

This chain links TRBV11-3 with TRBJ2-1, with 11 bases matching TRBD2. Germline V gene sequence: CDR1 SGHNT, CDR2 YENEEA. The ends lost 2 bases at V and 2 bases at J; junction bases unmatched: 8. The CDR3 totals 18 residues. The CDR3 DNA is TGTGCCAGCAGCTTATATAGGGGGGGACTAGCGGCCTACAATGAGCAGTTCTTC. It translates to CASSLYRGGLAAYNEQFF.

The CDR3 here is CASSIKSGEGGDTEAFF. Here the CDR3 DNA reads TGTGCCAGCAGCATAAAATCCGGGGAAGGGGGGGACACTGAAGCTTTCTTT. The rearrangement joins TRBV21-1 to TRBJ1-1. TRBV21-1 counts as a pseudogene. This CDR3 is built from 17 residues.

The rearrangement uses TRBV29-1 and TRBJ2-3; possible D gene TRBD2, 6 bases. CDR1 is SQVTM, CDR2 ANQGSEA, per germline. The CDR3 totals 11 residues. Trimming took 5 bases from V and 5 from J, leaving 8 bases between them. The CDR3 spells CSVLGGDTQYF. CDR3 bases: TGCAGCGTTCTGGGAGGAGATACGCAGTATTTT.

The V gene is TRBV6-6, the J gene TRBJ2-3; no firm D call. The CDR3 totals 17 residues. Germline V lookup: CDR1 MNHNY, CDR2 SVGAGI (reference sequence). V was cut by 5 bases and J by 1 base, with 19 bases left in between. This chain's CDR3 is CASSLIYLPLRTDTQYF. The CDR3 DNA sequence: TGTGCCAGCAGTCTAATCTACCTCCCCCTTCGCACAGATACGCAGTATTTT.